The clone carrying this TCR beta chain was seen at least ten times. Its antigen is undetermined. TCRdb ran MiXCR on the RACE reads and lists one entry per CDR3 protein. Of 35,000 to 45,000 distinct CDR3 sequences detected, 8% to 9% appear once; the ten largest clones hold approximately 16%. Described time point: patch test 2, 6 weeks after DPC sensitization. The treatment is: therapeutic diphenylcyclopropenone sensitization with weekly scalp DPC. V dropped 5 bases and J dropped 1 base, with 3 bases sitting between them. In germline, CDR1 is SGDLS, CDR2 YYNGEE. CDR3 size: 12 residues. The data derive from a study of human T cells and chemical hapten exposure. Background on the study: Patients, chiefly female, had alopecia areata, totalis or universalis. Minor volume differences among pooled libraries chiefly drove per-sample TCR yield variation. General observations from the study: Expanded TCRs showed more large CDR3 clusters than pre-sensitization or healthy control sets.

The TCR comes from a woman in her thirties or forties with alopecia areata. Some clones in this sample may be carry-over from other donors' samples. The chain is built from TRBV9 and TRBJ2-2; no reliable D call. The sequencing used whole blood, collected in connection with sensitization to the hapten diphenylcyclopropenone (DPC). DNA of the CDR3: TGTGCCAGCAGGGGGAACACCGGGGAGCTGTTTTTT. Protein product: CASRGNTGELFF.